This T cell receptor beta chain was sequenced during a study of T-cell reconstitution after alpha-beta-depleted transplantation in children. The CDR3 is made up of 15 amino acids. Germline CDR1 SGDLS, CDR2 YYNGEE. Unmatched junction bases numbered 10, after V lost 4 bases and J lost 4 bases. As it was prepared, the TCRbeta library received unique molecular identifiers. TCRdb processed the PCR reads anew with MiXCR; each CDR3 protein has one entry. The sample holds about 980,000 distinct CDR3 sequences; about 29% are singletons and the top ten take roughly 31%. The chain employs TRBV9 and TRBJ2-5; TRBD2 agrees at 7 bases. The sequence derives from a boy in the first two years of life who had a stem cell transplant for SCID, so the T cells may come from the graft donor. Material: PBMCs, mostly from graft donor cells, obtained 360 days after TCRalphabeta/CD19-depleted stem cell transplant. The CDR3 region has the DNA TGTGCCAGCAGCCCAGGACTTTCGGGGGGAGAGACCCAGTACTTC. The encoded protein is CASSPGLSGGETQYF.